This T cell receptor (beta chain) was obtained from a study of CD8 T cells in Susac syndrome. Trimming stripped 2 bases from V and 8 bases from J, with 9 bases between. CDR1 MNHNY and CDR2 SVGAGI come from the germline V gene (reference sequence). CDR3 length: 12 residues. High-throughput TCR beta sequencing covered peripheral CD8+ and CD4+ T cells. Healthy donors were controls matched for age and sex. Random hexamers were used to reverse transcribe the RNA input (roughly 0.5 to 1 ug). By means of immunoSEQ multiplex PCR, TCR beta CDR3 spanning 54 Vbeta and 13 Jbeta underwent amplification. MiXCR, run by TCRdb on the immunoSEQ multiplex PCR reads, gives a single entry per CDR3 protein. This repertoire shows approximately 110,000 distinct CDR3 sequences, around 95% found once; its top ten account for over 0.07%.

The sequencing input was CD4+ T cells from PBMCs. The receptor was isolated from a human donor in good health. V is TRBV6-6 and J is TRBJ1-2; perhaps TRBD1 as D (6 bases). The CDR3 region is CASSYSGGGYTF. CDR3 nucleotide sequence: TGTGCCAGCAGTTACAGTGGGGGCGGCTACACCTTC.